Included here is one T cell receptor beta chain sequence, with context. Its target is not known. The data were taken from a study of CD8+ T cells in alopecia areata. Study details: Each of the treated patients was given oral tofacitinib, 5 to 10 mg twice daily, for moderate-to-severe alopecia areata. Whole-study results and caveats: Normal skin's resident alphabeta T cells are also sequenced in scalp samples. Lesional scalp, notably in alopecia totalis/universalis, had clonality above that of normal scalp.

The CDR3 length is 15 residues. Between the trimmed V and J ends, which lost 1 base and 2 bases, there was a span of 10 bases. From germline, CDR1 is SGHVS and CDR2 FQNEAQ. Lesional scalp tissue (obtained by punch biopsy) and peripheral blood were collected from alopecia areata patients. It was cDNA, reverse transcribed from extracted RNA, that served as the sequencing template. Data came from immunoSEQ multiplex PCR; TCRdb stores just in-frame clones and leaves some out. The sample has about 150,000 clones; under 60% are singletons. This sequence originates from a human donor with alopecia areata. Here the sequenced sample was CD8+ T cells sorted from blood, taken at week 0. This sequence joins TRBV7-8 and TRBJ2-3; perhaps TRBD2 as D (5 bases). The CDR3 DNA is TGTGCCAGCAGCTTAGAGTGGGGAGACACAGATACGCAGTATTTT. Its protein product is CASSLEWGDTDTQYF. The full variable domain, rest sourced from reference TRBV7-8 and TRBJ2-3, is GAGVSQSPRYKVAKRGQDVALRCDPISGHVSLFWYQQALGQGPEFLTYFQNEAQLDKSGLPSDRFFAERPEGSVSTLKIQRTQQEDSAVYLCASSLEWGDTDTQYFGPGTRLTVL.